This TCR beta chain originates from a study of naive and memory T cell subsets. Study observations and caveats: Clonotypes here are unpaired alpha or beta chain sequences. Diversity fell and Gini index rose from naive through CM, EM, EMRA. The power law exponent of TCR abundance differed between naive and memory cells.

Worth noting for this clonotype: No antigen is known for it.

V gave up 3 bases and J gave up 5 bases, with 14 bases separating them. CDR1 is MDHEN, CDR2 SYDVKM, per germline. This CDR3 is 15 amino acids long. Two oligonucleotides, mixed equimolar, formed the beta constant-region primer covering TRBC1 and TRBC2. TCRdb re-called the UMI-ligation and nested PCR reads with MiXCR, one entry per CDR3 protein. The sample consists of roughly 20,000 distinct CDR3 sequences, roughly 11% of them appearing once. The clonotype comes from a human donor in good health. The sample taken for sequencing was central memory CD8+ T cells from blood. This chain connects TRBV28 to TRBJ2-1, with D possibly matching TRBD2 (5 bases). CDR3 amino acids: CASSFVARYDNEQFF. In nucleotides, the CDR3 is TGTGCCAGCAGTTTCGTAGCGCGCTATGACAATGAGCAGTTCTTC.